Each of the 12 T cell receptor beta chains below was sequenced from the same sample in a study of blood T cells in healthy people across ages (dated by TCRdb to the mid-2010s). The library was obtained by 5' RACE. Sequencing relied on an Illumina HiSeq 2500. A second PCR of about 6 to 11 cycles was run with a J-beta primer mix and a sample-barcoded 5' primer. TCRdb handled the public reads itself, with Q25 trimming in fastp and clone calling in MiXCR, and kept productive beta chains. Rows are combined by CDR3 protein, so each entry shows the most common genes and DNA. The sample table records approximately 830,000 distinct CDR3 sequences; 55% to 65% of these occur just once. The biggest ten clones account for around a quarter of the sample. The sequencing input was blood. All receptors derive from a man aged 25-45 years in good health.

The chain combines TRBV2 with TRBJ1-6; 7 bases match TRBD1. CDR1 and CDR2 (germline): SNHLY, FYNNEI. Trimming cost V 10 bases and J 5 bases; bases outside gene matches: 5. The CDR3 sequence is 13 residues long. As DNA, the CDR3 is TGTGCCACAGGGGGATCGGATAATTCACCCCTCCACTTT. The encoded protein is CATGGSDNSPLHF.

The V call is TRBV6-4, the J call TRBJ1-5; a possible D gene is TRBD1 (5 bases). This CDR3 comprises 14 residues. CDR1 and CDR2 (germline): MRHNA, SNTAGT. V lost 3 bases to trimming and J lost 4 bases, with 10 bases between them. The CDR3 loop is CASSESGGNQPQHF. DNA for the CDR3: TGTGCCAGCAGTGAATCCGGGGGGAATCAGCCCCAGCATTTT.

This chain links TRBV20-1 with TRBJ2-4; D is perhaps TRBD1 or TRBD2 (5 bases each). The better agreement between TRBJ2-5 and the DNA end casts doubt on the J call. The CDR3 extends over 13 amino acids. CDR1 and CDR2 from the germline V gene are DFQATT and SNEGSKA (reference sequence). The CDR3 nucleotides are TGCAGTGCTGACCTGAGGGGAAAAGAGACCCAGTACTTC. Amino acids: CSADLRGKETQYF.

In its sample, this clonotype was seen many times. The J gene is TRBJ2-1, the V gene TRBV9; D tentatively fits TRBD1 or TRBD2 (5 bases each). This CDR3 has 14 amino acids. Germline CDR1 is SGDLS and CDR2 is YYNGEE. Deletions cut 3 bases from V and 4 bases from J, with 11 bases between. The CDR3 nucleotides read TGTGCCAGCAGCGCCTCGAGGGGTTACAATGAGCAGTTCTTC. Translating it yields CASSASRGYNEQFF.

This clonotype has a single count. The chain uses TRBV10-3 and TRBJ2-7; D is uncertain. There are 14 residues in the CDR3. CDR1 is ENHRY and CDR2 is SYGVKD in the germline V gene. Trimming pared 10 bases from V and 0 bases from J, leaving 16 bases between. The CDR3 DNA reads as TGTGCCACCCTGCCCAGCACATACTCCTACGAGCAGTACTTC. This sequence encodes CATLPSTYSYEQYF.

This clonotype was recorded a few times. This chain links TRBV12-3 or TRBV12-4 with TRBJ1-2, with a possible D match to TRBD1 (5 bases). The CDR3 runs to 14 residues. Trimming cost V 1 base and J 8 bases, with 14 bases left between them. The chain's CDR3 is CASSLDRRVEGYTF. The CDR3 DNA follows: TGTGCCAGCAGTTTAGACAGGCGAGTGGAAGGCTACACCTTC.

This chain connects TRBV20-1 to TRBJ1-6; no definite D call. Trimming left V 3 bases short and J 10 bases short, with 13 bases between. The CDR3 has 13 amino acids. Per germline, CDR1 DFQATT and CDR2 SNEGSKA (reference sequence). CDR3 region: CSASPQANSPLHF. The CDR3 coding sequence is TGCAGTGCTAGCCCCCAGGCTAACTCACCCCTCCACTTT.

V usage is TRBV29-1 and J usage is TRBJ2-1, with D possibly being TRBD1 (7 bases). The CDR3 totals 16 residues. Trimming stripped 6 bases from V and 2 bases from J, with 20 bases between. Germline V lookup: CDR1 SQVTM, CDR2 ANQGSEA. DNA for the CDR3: TGCAGCGTAAAGGACAGGAGGGGGCTGGCCTACAATGAGCAGTTCTTC. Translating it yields CSVKDRRGLAYNEQFF.

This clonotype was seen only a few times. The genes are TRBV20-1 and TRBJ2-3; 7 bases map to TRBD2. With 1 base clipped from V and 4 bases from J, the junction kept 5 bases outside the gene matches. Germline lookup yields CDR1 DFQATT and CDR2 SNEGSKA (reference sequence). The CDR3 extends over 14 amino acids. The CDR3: CSARVSGGPDTQYF. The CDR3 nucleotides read TGCAGTGCTAGAGTATCGGGGGGACCAGATACGCAGTATTTT.

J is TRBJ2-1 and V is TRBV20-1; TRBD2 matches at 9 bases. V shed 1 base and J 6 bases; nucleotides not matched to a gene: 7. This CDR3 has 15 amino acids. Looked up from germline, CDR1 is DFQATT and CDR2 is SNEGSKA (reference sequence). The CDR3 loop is CSARGLAGPLNEQFF. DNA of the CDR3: TGCAGTGCTAGAGGTCTAGCGGGGCCCCTCAATGAGCAGTTCTTC.

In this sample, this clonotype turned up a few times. As DNA, the CDR3 is TGTGCCAGCAGTTACTCCCAAACTAGGGCAGATACGCAGTATTTT. Its protein is CASSYSQTRADTQYF. This chain uses TRBV6-6 with TRBJ2-3; D is possibly TRBD2 (5 bases). The germline gives CDR1 MNHNY, CDR2 SVGAGI (reference sequence). The CDR3 spans 15 residues. V dropped 0 bases and J dropped 4 bases, with 11 bases sitting between them.

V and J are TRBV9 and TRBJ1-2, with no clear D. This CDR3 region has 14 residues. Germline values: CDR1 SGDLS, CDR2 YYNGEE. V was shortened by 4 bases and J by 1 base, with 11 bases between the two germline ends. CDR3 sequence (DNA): TGTGCCAGCAGCCTTGGGAGGGATAACTATGGCTACACCTTC. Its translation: CASSLGRDNYGYTF.